The 16 T cell receptor beta chains below were found in one sample sequenced in a study of T cell repertoires in cytomegalovirus infection. TCRdb re-analysed the reads in MiXCR, keeping a single row per CDR3 protein. The data contain roughly 630,000 distinct CDR3 sequences, roughly 26% of them seen just once; the ten biggest clones take up roughly 8%. Sequencing was performed on CD8+ T cells from PBMCs. All receptors derive from a human donor in good health (CMV status not recorded). Some clones in this sample may be carry-over from other donors' samples.

V usage is TRBV6-1 and J usage is TRBJ2-5, with 7 positions matching TRBD1. The CDR3 length is 15 residues. The V segment lost 5 bases and the J segment 4 bases; nucleotides outside the gene matches: 10. Germline CDR1 is MNHNS and CDR2 is SASEGT. CDR3 loop: CASSSWEQGIETQYF. CDR3 sequence (DNA): TGTGCCAGCAGTAGCTGGGAACAGGGGATAGAGACCCAGTACTTC.

V is TRBV29-1 and J is TRBJ2-1, with 9 bases identical to TRBD1. Per germline, CDR1 SQVTM and CDR2 ANQGSEA. V shed 6 bases, J shed 0 bases, and the junction held 3 bases outside the gene matches. The CDR3 is made up of 14 amino acids. The CDR3: CSVTTGGSYNEQFF. DNA for the CDR3: TGCAGCGTCACGACAGGGGGCTCCTACAATGAGCAGTTCTTC.

Regarding this clonotype: At one end, the junction sequence differs from germline, possibly due to a read error. The chain joins TRBV20-1 to TRBJ2-5; 8 bases line up with TRBD1. The CDR3 has 15 residues. Per the germline V gene, CDR1 is DFQATT and CDR2 is SNEGSKA (reference sequence). The CDR3 loop reads CSAGETGAQEETQYF. The CDR3 bases are TGCAGTGCTGGAGAGACAGGGGCACAAGAAGAGACCCAGTACTTC.

This clonotype was seen ten or more times. The J gene is TRBJ2-1, the V gene TRBV7-6; 10 positions match TRBD1. The germline gives CDR1 SGHVS, CDR2 FNYEAQ. The junction had 7 bases not matched to a gene; V was cut back by 4 bases and J by 4 bases. The length of the CDR3 is 16 residues. CDR3 loop: CASSYSLGQGYNEQFF. CDR3 sequence (DNA): TGTGCCAGCAGCTACTCATTGGGACAGGGGTACAATGAGCAGTTCTTC.

The chain links TRBV12-5 to TRBJ1-1; D is uncertain. This CDR3 contains 14 residues. Germline V CDR1 and CDR2: LGHNT, FRNRAP. Trimming cost V 2 bases and J 3 bases, with 10 bases left between them. CDR3 amino acids: CASGLSGGYTEAFF. The CDR3 coding sequence is TGTGCTAGTGGTTTGTCCGGCGGCTACACTGAAGCTTTCTTT.

This clonotype was seen a few times. The chain links TRBV7-9 to TRBJ2-7; possible D gene TRBD1, 6 bases. Germline assignment: CDR1 SEHNR and CDR2 FQNEAQ (reference sequence). V dropped 3 bases and J dropped 5 bases, with 17 bases sitting between them. The CDR3 length is 15 residues. CDR3: CASSFSLKAGDEQYV. In DNA, the CDR3 is TGTGCCAGCAGCTTTTCGCTCAAAGCAGGGGACGAGCAGTACGTC.

In regard to this clonotype: Given a much more abundant clone one base away, this may be a read error. The chain combines TRBV12-3 or TRBV12-4 with TRBJ2-5; TRBD2 matches at 8 bases. This CDR3 has 16 amino acids. Written as DNA, the CDR3 is TGTGCCGGCAGTTCCGAAAACGGACTAGCCCGAGAGACCCAGTACTTC. Protein: CAGSSENGLARETQYF.

The chain combines TRBV10-3 with TRBJ2-5, with 7 bases identical to TRBD1. Germline CDR1 is ENHRY and CDR2 is SYGVKD. V lost 3 bases, J lost 2 bases, and 12 bases stayed unmatched. This CDR3 is built from 17 residues. In DNA form, the CDR3 reads TGTGCCATCAGTGAAGGACCCGACAGGGACAATCAAGAGACCCAGTACTTC. Protein: CAISEGPDRDNQETQYF.

This clonotype has a count of ten or more. The chain is built from TRBV12-3 or TRBV12-4 and TRBJ2-4; D call uncertain. Deletions cut 5 bases from V and 2 bases from J, with 22 bases between. The length of the CDR3 is 18 residues. CDR3 loop: CASSTHRPLIETKNIQYF. Written as DNA, the CDR3 is TGTGCCAGCAGTACTCACCGGCCATTAATTGAAACCAAAAACATTCAGTACTTC.

The chain carries TRBV27 and TRBJ2-1; D is unresolved. CDR1 is MNHEY and CDR2 is SMNVEV in the germline V gene (reference sequence). This CDR3 has 12 amino acids. Trimming cost V 8 bases and J 4 bases, with 9 bases left between them. CDR3: CASRFGYNEQFF. The CDR3 nucleotides read TGTGCCAGCCGCTTTGGATACAATGAGCAGTTCTTC.

The chain couples TRBV28 to TRBJ2-2; 10 positions agree with TRBD1. The CDR3 is 15 amino acids. Germline V gives CDR1 MDHEN, CDR2 SYDVKM. V shed 2 bases, J shed 7 bases, and the junction held 4 bases outside the gene matches. This CDR3 reads CASSLKTGGGGELFF. In nucleotides, the CDR3 is TGTGCCAGCAGTTTAAAGACAGGGGGCGGCGGGGAGCTGTTTTTT.

This clonotype was observed a few times. The chain couples TRBV12-3 or TRBV12-4 to TRBJ1-6; 7 bases are shared with TRBD1. J was trimmed by 9 bases and V by 6 bases; bases with no gene match: 11. The CDR3 spans 15 residues. The CDR3 protein is CASSPRQGLSSPLHF. Written as DNA, the CDR3 is TGTGCCAGCAGCCCGAGACAGGGCCTGTCTTCACCCCTCCACTTT.

The chain links TRBV7-6 to TRBJ2-7, with a tentative D call TRBD1 (5 bases). Between the trimmed V and J ends, which lost 5 bases and 5 bases, there was a span of 10 bases. From germline, CDR1 is SGHVS and CDR2 FNYEAQ. The CDR3 totals 12 residues. The CDR3 spells CASSLDSHEQYV. CDR3 bases: TGTGCCAGCAGCCTCGACAGCCACGAGCAGTACGTC.

This clonotype was picked up a small number of times. This chain links TRBV25-1 with TRBJ2-1, with 12 bases lining up with TRBD1. Per the germline V gene, CDR1 is MGHDK and CDR2 is SYGVNS. The J segment lost 8 bases and the V segment lost 4 bases, leaving 6 bases of the junction unmatched. CDR3 size: 15 residues. The DNA for the CDR3 is TGTGCCAGCAGTGCGGGACAGGGGGCGTTCGATGAGCAGTTCTTC. Protein product: CASSAGQGAFDEQFF.

The sample holds a few counts of this clonotype. The chain recombines TRBV9 with TRBJ1-1, with a possible D match to TRBD1 (5 bases). Germline CDR1 reads SGDLS; CDR2 reads YYNGEE. The length of the CDR3 is 15 residues. Trimming left V 0 bases short and J 1 base short, with 10 bases between. The CDR3 coding sequence is TGTGCCAGCAGCGTAGGGACCGGGGCGAACACTGAAGCTTTCTTT. It yields the protein CASSVGTGANTEAFF.

The chain uses TRBV25-1 and TRBJ2-7; D call uncertain. The ends were cut back, 6 bases at V and 3 bases at J, with 6 bases in the middle. Germline V gene sequence: CDR1 MGHDK, CDR2 SYGVNS. The CDR3 spans 11 residues. Here the CDR3 reads CASRDNYEQYV. The DNA for the CDR3 is TGTGCCAGCAGAGACAACTACGAGCAGTACGTC.